A single sample is the source of the 25 T cell receptor beta chains below, sequenced in a study of blood T cell repertoires in COVID-19. Some clones are missing from TCRdb's copy, which holds only in-frame ones; the method was immunoSEQ multiplex PCR. The sample holds about 300,000 clones, approximately 82% seen once. The sample comprised peripheral blood. The receptors here all came from a woman in her fifties or sixties with acute or convalescent COVID-19.

The chain is built from TRBV7-6 and TRBJ1-4; 10 bases are shared with TRBD1. V dropped 5 bases and J dropped 8; count of bases not matched to a gene: 5. Germline V gene lookup returns CDR1 SGHVS and CDR2 FNYEAQ. CDR3 length: 14 residues. The CDR3 sequence is CASSIDRGLEKLFF. In DNA, the CDR3 is TGTGCCAGCAGCATAGACAGGGGGCTGGAAAAACTGTTTTTT.

The chain combines TRBV30 with TRBJ1-1; D might be TRBD1 (5 bases). The CDR3 totals 12 residues. CDR1 and CDR2 (germline): GTSNPN, SVGIG (reference sequence). The V end was cut by 4 bases, the J end by 7 bases, with 13 bases between. CDR3 coding DNA: TGTGCCTGGACAGCCGGGGGGGGTGAAGCTTTCTTT. This sequence encodes CAWTAGGGEAFF.

Worth noting for this clone: Within the sample, other DNA sequences also encode this same CDR3. The chain carries TRBV2 and TRBJ1-5; 9 positions match TRBD1. Trimming removed 7 bases from V and 7 bases from J; junction bases left unmatched: 5. The CDR3 consists of 13 residues. The germline gives CDR1 SNHLY, CDR2 FYNNEI. In nucleotides, the CDR3 is TGTGCCAGCATGGGGACAGGGAACCAGCCCCAGCATTTT. It specifies CASMGTGNQPQHF.

This rearrangement joins TRBV19 to TRBJ2-3; D unresolved. This CDR3 has 16 amino acids. Trimming removed 9 bases from V and 0 bases from J, with 19 bases in between. CDR1 LNHDA and CDR2 SQIVND come from the germline V gene (reference sequence). CDR3 coding DNA: TGTGCCAGCCGCCCATTCGAACTCCCTAGCACAGATACGCAGTATTTT. This codes for CASRPFELPSTDTQYF.

This chain links TRBV7-2 with TRBJ1-1; 7 positions match TRBD1. After removal of 4 bases from V and 7 bases from J, the junction contained 12 bases not matched to a gene. The CDR3 has 15 amino acids. CDR1 is SGHTA, CDR2 FQGNSA, per germline. CDR3 nucleotides: TGTGCCAGCAGCTCAGGGGGTGGGAGCCGAGGTGAAGCTTTCTTT. This sequence encodes CASSSGGGSRGEAFF.

The V call is TRBV4-3, the J call TRBJ2-3; unclear D gene. CDR1 and CDR2 from the germline V gene are LGHNA and YSLEER. Trimming took off 0 bases at V and 4 bases at J, with 8 bases between the two ends. The length of the CDR3 is 14 residues. CDR3 nucleotides: TGCGCCAGCAGCCAAGATAGACTGGCAGATACGCAGTATTTT. It yields the protein CASSQDRLADTQYF.

Only a few counts were recorded for this clone. V and J are TRBV15 and TRBJ1-4, with D possibly matching TRBD1 (5 bases). This CDR3 contains 16 residues. Germline V gene data show CDR1 as LNHNV and CDR2 as YYDKDF (reference sequence). With 2 bases removed from V and 8 bases from J, the gap between germline ends came to 18 bases. CDR3 region: CATSRLEGSGREKLFF. CDR3 bases: TGTGCCACCAGCAGACTGGAGGGGAGCGGGAGAGAAAAACTGTTTTTT.

The chain recombines TRBV6-5 with TRBJ1-1; the match to TRBD1 covers 9 bases. Trimming removed 2 bases from V and 6 bases from J; junction bases left unmatched: 4. This CDR3 is built from 14 residues. Germline V CDR1 and CDR2: MNHEY, SVGAGI. CDR3 in DNA: TGTGCCAGCAGTTACGACAGGGGGAAGTCTGAAGCTTTCTTT. It encodes CASSYDRGKSEAFF.

In its sample, this clone was seen a few times. This sample also contains other DNA sequences that code for the same CDR3. V usage is TRBV11-1 and J usage is TRBJ2-3; 10 nucleotides match TRBD2. With 4 bases clipped from V and 3 bases from J, the junction kept 1 base outside the gene matches. Germline CDR1 reads SGHAT; CDR2 reads FQDESV (reference sequence). The CDR3 consists of 14 residues. The DNA of the CDR3 is TGTGCCAGCAGCTCGACTAGCGGGACAGATACGCAGTATTTT. Translation: CASSSTSGTDTQYF.

CDR3: CASARIGTLRPPYNSPLHF. The CDR3 DNA reads TGTGCCAGCGCCCGAATCGGGACACTTCGTCCCCCATATAATTCACCCCTCCACTTT. The gene calls are TRBV27 and TRBJ1-6, with D perhaps matching TRBD1 (6 bases). The CDR3 consists of 19 residues. V lost 8 bases, J lost 4 bases, and 27 bases lay in between. Germline CDR1 reads MNHEY; CDR2 reads SMNVEV (reference sequence).

The chain recombines TRBV19 with TRBJ2-2; the D gene is possibly TRBD1 (5 bases). This CDR3 is 15 amino acids long. Trimming shortened V by 5 bases and J by 1 base, and 11 bases separated the two germline ends. Germline CDR1 is LNHDA and CDR2 is SQIVND (reference sequence). The CDR3 region has the DNA TGTGCCAGTAGTGAAACTGACAGGAACACCGGGGAGCTGTTTTTT. Amino acid sequence: CASSETDRNTGELFF.

The chain employs TRBV24-1 and TRBJ2-2, with 10 positions matching TRBD2. The CDR3 covers 17 residues. From germline, CDR1 is KGHDR and CDR2 SFDVKD. V was clipped by 3 bases and J by 1 base; unmatched bases: 4. CDR3 sequence reads: CATSDPIAGGNTGELFF. Here the CDR3 DNA reads TGTGCCACCAGTGATCCAATAGCGGGGGGGAACACCGGGGAGCTGTTTTTT.

This clone was picked up a small number of times. The rearrangement joins TRBV7-9 to TRBJ2-7; D may be TRBD2 (6 bases). This CDR3 has 12 amino acids. Trimming removed 6 bases from V and 6 bases from J, with 12 bases in between. Germline assignment: CDR1 SEHNR and CDR2 FQNEAQ (reference sequence). CDR3 residues: CASSLGGTEQYV. For the CDR3, the DNA is TGTGCCAGCAGTTTGGGGGGAACCGAGCAGTACGTC.

The CDR3 region is CASSQDRDRLFF. CDR3 nucleotides: TGTGCCAGCAGCCAAGATCGGGACAGGCTGTTTTTT. This chain uses TRBV4-2 with TRBJ1-4; 8 bases map to TRBD1. The CDR3 is made up of 12 amino acids. V trimming: 0 bases; J trimming: 14 bases; junction bases outside the gene matches: 2. CDR1 is LGHNA, CDR2 YNFKEQ, per germline.

In its sample, this clone was seen a few times. This rearrangement joins TRBV7-3 to TRBJ1-6; TRBD1 agrees at 7 bases. Trimming took 5 bases from V and 7 from J; bases not matched to a gene: 8. Germline CDR1 is SGHTA and CDR2 is FQGTGA. This CDR3 is 15 amino acids long. The CDR3 DNA sequence: TGTGCCAGCAGCCCGAAAAGGGACAGAAATTCACCCCTCCACTTT. It codes for CASSPKRDRNSPLHF.

CDR3 amino acids: CATVGGEGNTIYF. The CDR3 DNA reads TGTGCCACCGTAGGGGGAGAGGGAAACACCATATATTTT. The rearrangement joins TRBV7-9 to TRBJ1-3, with D possibly being TRBD1 (6 bases). The V end was cut by 10 bases, the J end by 4 bases, with 14 bases between. The CDR3 has 13 amino acids. Germline V CDR1 and CDR2: SEHNR, FQNEAQ (reference sequence).

The chain joins TRBV19 to TRBJ1-5, with D tentatively TRBD1 (5 bases). This CDR3 region has 15 residues. Germline V lookup: CDR1 LNHDA, CDR2 SQIVND (reference sequence). The germline V and J ends were trimmed by 0 bases and 7 bases, with 13 bases remaining between them. The CDR3 sequence is CASSIDPQGRQPQHF. CDR3 nucleotide sequence: TGTGCCAGTAGTATAGATCCCCAGGGCAGACAGCCCCAGCATTTT.

The gene calls are TRBV20-1 and TRBJ2-3; 13 nucleotides match TRBD2. With V trimmed by 3 bases and J by 4 bases, 4 bases remained unmatched. Germline assignment: CDR1 DFQATT and CDR2 SNEGSKA (reference sequence). The CDR3 runs 15 residues. In nucleotides, the CDR3 is TGCAGTGCTAGTGGACTAGCGGGAGTATCAGATACGCAGTATTTT. This codes for CSASGLAGVSDTQYF.

This rearrangement joins TRBV29-1 to TRBJ1-2; perhaps TRBD1 as D (6 bases). CDR1 and CDR2 (germline): SQVTM, ANQGSEA. CDR3 length: 9 residues. The V end was cut by 7 bases, the J end by 8 bases, with 8 bases between. CDR3 DNA sequence: TGCAGCGGGGGGCTAGGCTACACCTTC. Protein product: CSGGLGYTF.

This clone was seen only a few times. This rearrangement joins TRBV6-5 to TRBJ1-6; D is possibly TRBD1 (6 bases). Trimming cost V 8 bases and J 7 bases, with 9 bases left between them. The CDR3 extends over 12 amino acids. CDR1 and CDR2 from the germline V gene are MNHEY and SVGAGI. CDR3 loop: CASGQQNSPLHF. CDR3 nucleotides: TGTGCCAGCGGACAGCAAAATTCACCCCTCCACTTT.

This chain links TRBV11-2 with TRBJ2-3, with 10 bases that match TRBD2. The CDR3 spans 15 residues. Germline V gene lookup returns CDR1 SGHAT and CDR2 FQNNGV. V lost 5 bases to trimming and J lost 2 bases; unmatched junction nucleotides: 4. For the CDR3, the DNA is TGTGCCAGCAGCCGGACTAGCGGTCTCACAGATACGCAGTATTTT. This gives the protein CASSRTSGLTDTQYF.

The rearrangement joins TRBV2 to TRBJ2-5; possibly TRBD1 for D (7 bases). The CDR3 consists of 14 residues. The germline V gene encodes CDR1 SNHLY and CDR2 FYNNEI. V was clipped by 5 bases and J by 3 bases, with 13 bases between them. The CDR3 here is CASSPDREEETQYF. DNA of the CDR3: TGTGCCAGCAGTCCCGACAGGGAGGAAGAGACCCAGTACTTC.

The chain recombines TRBV7-2 with TRBJ2-5; D gene unclear. The CDR3 totals 13 residues. Germline CDR1 is SGHTA and CDR2 is FQGNSA. V gave up 2 bases and J gave up 5 bases, with 9 bases separating them. In DNA, the CDR3 is TGTGCCAGCAGCTTAATTTCCTCGGAGACCCAGTACTTC. It translates to CASSLISSETQYF.

The chain combines TRBV11-1 with TRBJ2-1; TRBD2 aligns across 12 bases. The germline gives CDR1 SGHAT, CDR2 FQDESV (reference sequence). The CDR3 extends over 15 amino acids. J was trimmed by 8 bases and V by 5 bases; bases with no gene match: 7. CDR3 in DNA: TGTGCCAGCAGCCCTCGGACTAGCGGGGATGATGAGCAGTTCTTC. Amino acid sequence: CASSPRTSGDDEQFF. Full variable domain (missing parts from reference TRBV11-1 and TRBJ2-1): EAEVAQSPRYKITEKSQAVAFWCDPISGHATLYWYRQILGQGPELLVQFQDESVVDDSQLPKDRFSAERLKGVDSTLKIQPAELGDSAMYLCASSPRTSGDDEQFFGPGTRLTVL.

The V gene is TRBV5-1, the J gene TRBJ2-1; maybe TRBD1 (6 bases). The CDR3 runs to 15 residues. Germline V CDR1 and CDR2: SGHRS, YFSETQ. V shed 1 base and J shed 5 bases, with 13 bases lying between them. The DNA of the CDR3 is TGCGCCAGCAGCTTGCAAACAGGGCTTAACAATGAGCAGTTCTTC. Its protein product is CASSLQTGLNNEQFF.